The present T cell receptor (beta chain) was sequenced within a study of blood T cell repertoires in COVID-19. Across the study: The United States, Italy and Spain provided the acute and convalescent COVID-19 samples. Sample material is recorded as cDNA or gDNA derived from T cells, B-cell-depleted T cells, or PBMCs.

Germline-derived CDR1 and CDR2 are SGDLS and YYNGEE. V gave up 0 bases and J gave up 4 bases; unmatched junction bases: 3. CDR3 length: 15 residues. Original handling: For nucleated cells, counts were estimated from reference gene primer amplification. Clones were read by immunoSEQ multiplex PCR, and TCRdb kept only the in-frame ones, dropping some. D and trimming come from the DNA, and the V and J calls and clone size come from that table. This sample has more than 90,000 clones; approximately 79% occur once, and the top ten carry 2.5%. The sequence derives from a middle-aged man with acute or convalescent COVID-19. Source material: peripheral blood. This chain connects TRBV9 to TRBJ2-2; 7 bases align to TRBD2. This CDR3 is CASSVGTRFTGELFF. In DNA form, the CDR3 reads TGTGCCAGCAGCGTAGGGACTAGATTCACCGGGGAGCTGTTTTTT. The full variable domain, in which reference TRBV9 and TRBJ2-2 provide the parts outside the CDR3, is DSGVTQTPKHLITATGQRVTLRCSPRSGDLSVYWYQQSLDQGLQFLIQYYNGEERAKGNILERFSAQQFPDLHSELNLSSLELGDSALYFCASSVGTRFTGELFFGEGSRLTVL.